The clone carrying this T cell receptor (beta chain) was found once. Antigen specificity is unknown. This sample was included in a study of T-cell reconstitution after alpha-beta-depleted transplantation in children. CDR3 length equals 16 residues. V trimming: 5 bases; J trimming: 2 bases; junction bases outside the gene matches: 15. Looked up from germline, CDR1 is SQVTM and CDR2 is ANQGSEA. Construction of the TCRbeta library involved unique molecular identifiers. TCRdb recomputed calls from the PCR reads with MiXCR, one row per CDR3 protein. Of 500,000 to 650,000 distinct CDR3 sequences in the sample, over 10% were seen once. Study-wide results and limits: Newly generated T cells supplied most T-cell counts and diversity one year post-transplant.

The rearrangement joins TRBV29-1 to TRBJ2-7, with 7 bases matching TRBD1. The sequenced sample was PBMCs, mostly from graft donor cells, obtained 180 days after TCRalphabeta/CD19-depleted stem cell transplant. The clonotype comes from a female patient aged 2-9 years who had a stem cell transplant for aplastic anemia, so the T cells may come from the graft donor. CDR3 region: CSVPRQGPLATYEQYF. In nucleotides, the CDR3 is TGCAGCGTTCCGCGACAGGGTCCCCTCGCCACCTACGAGCAGTACTTC.